This entry describes one T cell receptor (beta chain). Measured with immunoSEQ multiplex PCR; TCRdb has only the in-frame clones, and not every one. The data hold more than 95,000 clones, with about 90% observed a single time. The data were obtained in a study of control samples from healthy donors and cancer patients. The sequencing input was blood. The TCR comes from a man between 18 and 29 years old in good health.

The CDR3 protein is CASSLYQGAYNEKLFF. CDR3 nucleotides: TGTGCCAGCAGCTTATATCAGGGGGCGTATAATGAAAAACTGTTTTTT. J is TRBJ1-4 and V is TRBV5-6; TRBD1 agrees at 8 bases. The CDR3 is 16 residues long. The junction had 7 bases not matched to a gene; V was cut back by 2 bases and J by 4 bases. The germline CDR1 and CDR2 sequences are SGHDT and YYEEEE.